This entry describes one TCR beta chain. A read error may produce the germline difference seen at one junction end. Measured with immunoSEQ multiplex PCR; TCRdb has only the in-frame clones, and not every one. The table has approximately 24,000 clones, about 76% seen once. These data belong to a study of OX40 agonist ivuxolimab in advanced cancers. At the level of the study: Males comprised roughly four fifths of the group, whose mean age was about 61 years (range roughly 20 to 85).

In germline, CDR1 is MNHEY, CDR2 SVGAGI. The CDR3 spans 14 residues. The chain has TRBV6-5 and TRBJ2-2, with D maybe TRBD2 (6 bases). The sequence was obtained from an adult with an advanced solid tumor such as melanoma, head and neck, liver or kidney cancer. The source was CD4+ or CD8+ T cells sorted from blood, collected in a trial of the OX40 agonist ivuxolimab. As DNA, the CDR3 is TGTGCCAGCACTTACGGGGGGAACACCGGGGAGCTGTTTTTT. Its protein product is CASTYGGNTGELFF.